These 13 T cell receptor beta chains were sequenced from one sample in a study of blood T cells in healthy people across ages. It was with a sample-barcoded 5' primer and a J-beta primer mix that a second PCR of about 7 to 12 cycles was run. Using its own MiXCR run on the 5' RACE reads, TCRdb lists one record per CDR3 protein. The sample includes 920,000 or so distinct CDR3 sequences, under 55% of them seen just once. Sequenced material: blood. All receptors derive from an older woman in good health.

The J gene is TRBJ2-5, the V gene TRBV20-1; the D gene is possibly TRBD2 (6 bases). The DNA end favors TRBJ2-7, so the J call may be wrong. The germline CDR1 and CDR2 sequences are DFQATT and SNEGSKA (reference sequence). The CDR3 spans 18 residues. The CDR3 nucleotides are TGCAGTGCTAGGGGGGTTAGCGGAGTGGGGGTGGGGACGAGCGAGCAGTACTTC. It yields the protein CSARGVSGVGVGTSEQYF.

This chain joins TRBV3-1 and TRBJ2-4, with 7 bases that match TRBD1. With 8 bases clipped from V and 13 bases from J, the junction kept 11 bases outside the gene matches. The CDR3 is made up of 12 amino acids. CDR1 is LGHDT, CDR2 YNNKEL, per germline (reference sequence). CDR3 coding DNA: TGTGCCAGCCAAGGGACAGCGAATGAGCAGTACTTC. Encoded protein: CASQGTANEQYF.

In regard to this clonotype: A much larger clone lies a single base off, so this may be a read error. DNA for the CDR3: TGCAGTGCTAGAGATCGGACTAGCGGGAGGAGGGGTGAGCGGTTCTTC. This gives the protein CSARDRTSGRRGERFF. The genes are TRBV20-1 and TRBJ2-1; the match to TRBD2 covers 14 bases. The CDR3 has 16 amino acids. The germline V gene has CDR1 DFQATT and CDR2 SNEGSKA (reference sequence).

Ten or more counts support this clonotype. V is TRBV25-1 and J is TRBJ2-5, with D maybe TRBD1 (5 bases). The CDR3 covers 14 residues. Trimming removed 2 bases at V and 3 bases at J, with 10 bases between. Germline V gene data show CDR1 as MGHDK and CDR2 as SYGVNS. CDR3 sequence (DNA): TGTGCCAGCAGTGAAAAGACAGTTAAAGAGACCCAGTACTTC. Translated: CASSEKTVKETQYF.

This clonotype was detected a few times. This chain connects TRBV28 to TRBJ2-1, with 8 nucleotides matching TRBD2. V gave up 4 bases and J gave up 3 bases; unmatched junction bases: 5. The CDR3 totals 15 residues. Germline CDR1 and CDR2: MDHEN and SYDVKM. CDR3 nucleotide sequence: TGTGCCAGCAGTTCCACCGGGACTAGCTACAATGAGCAGTTCTTC. This encodes CASSSTGTSYNEQFF.

This clonotype has just one count. The CDR3 coding sequence is TGTGCCAGCAGTAGGGGGACAGGGATTCGGGAGACCCAGTACTTC. Its protein product is CASSRGTGIRETQYF. V usage is TRBV27 and J usage is TRBJ2-5; 9 bases match TRBD1. Germline CDR1 is MNHEY and CDR2 is SMNVEV (reference sequence). Losses at the gene ends were 5 bases for V and 5 bases for J; bases not matched to a gene: 9. The CDR3 covers 15 residues.

This chain joins TRBV27 and TRBJ1-2; no clear D gene. The CDR3 extends over 15 amino acids. The germline V gene has CDR1 MNHEY and CDR2 SMNVEV (reference sequence). The ends were cut back, 0 bases at V and 4 bases at J, with 12 bases in the middle. The CDR3 protein is CASSLSPGLSYGYTF. The CDR3 bases are TGTGCCAGCAGTTTATCGCCAGGTTTGAGCTATGGCTACACCTTC.

The chain recombines TRBV30 with TRBJ1-2; D is undetermined. CDR1 and CDR2 from the germline V gene are GTSNPN and SVGIG (reference sequence). V dropped 4 bases and J dropped 4 bases, with 13 bases sitting between them. The CDR3 loop spans 13 amino acids. The CDR3 sequence: CAWNLQLTYGYTF. The CDR3 DNA reads as TGTGCCTGGAACTTACAGCTAACCTATGGCTACACCTTC.

This clonotype came up many times. The genes are TRBV7-6 and TRBJ2-1; TRBD2 matches at 10 bases. Unmatched junction bases numbered 9, after V lost 0 bases and J lost 4 bases. Germline V gene data show CDR1 as SGHVS and CDR2 as FNYEAQ. The CDR3 has 18 amino acids. The CDR3 nucleotides are TGTGCCAGCAGCTTAGCCTCTAGCGGGAGTAGTGGGTACAATGAGCAGTTCTTC. Its translation: CASSLASSGSSGYNEQFF. Together with reference TRBV7-6 and TRBJ2-1, the CDR3 gives the full variable domain: GAGVSQSPRYKVTKRGQDVALRCDPISGHVSLYWYRQALGQGPEFLTYFNYEAQQDKSGLPNDRFSAERPEGSISTLTIQRTEQRDSAMYRCASSLASSGSSGYNEQFFGPGTRLTVL.

This clonotype is a singleton in its sample. This chain joins TRBV21-1 and TRBJ2-5; the table's D gene call, TRBD1, was not cross checked with the DNA. TRBV21-1 is described as a pseudogene. The CDR3 extends over 13 amino acids. The CDR3 is CASSSGGIETQYF. CDR3 DNA: TGTGCCAGCAGCAGTGGGGGTATTGAGACCCAGTACTTC.

The chain uses TRBV6-1 and TRBJ2-1; perhaps TRBD2 as D (6 bases). This CDR3 comprises 19 residues. In germline, CDR1 is MNHNS, CDR2 SASEGT. V lost 1 base to trimming and J lost 5 bases, with 24 bases between them. The CDR3 spells CASSEDGFVIGRGHNEQFF. In DNA form, the CDR3 reads TGTGCCAGCAGTGAAGACGGCTTCGTTATTGGGCGGGGACACAATGAGCAGTTCTTC.

This clonotype was observed a handful of times. J is TRBJ2-5 and V is TRBV3-1, with a weak D call TRBD1 (7 bases). Germline CDR1 LGHDT, CDR2 YNNKEL (reference sequence). V lost 3 bases and J lost 5, with 16 bases in between. CDR3 length: 15 residues. The CDR3 DNA follows: TGTGCCAGCAGCCACCGACAGGGAGGTCTGGAGACCCAGTACTTC. It translates to CASSHRQGGLETQYF.

This clonotype was counted between two and nine times. The chain employs TRBV12-3 or TRBV12-4 and TRBJ2-5; 10 bases agree with TRBD1. This CDR3 has 15 amino acids. The J segment lost 4 bases and the V segment lost 3 bases, leaving 5 bases of the junction unmatched. The CDR3: CASSLRTGGRETQYF. CDR3 in DNA: TGTGCCAGCAGTTTGAGGACAGGGGGTAGAGAGACCCAGTACTTC.